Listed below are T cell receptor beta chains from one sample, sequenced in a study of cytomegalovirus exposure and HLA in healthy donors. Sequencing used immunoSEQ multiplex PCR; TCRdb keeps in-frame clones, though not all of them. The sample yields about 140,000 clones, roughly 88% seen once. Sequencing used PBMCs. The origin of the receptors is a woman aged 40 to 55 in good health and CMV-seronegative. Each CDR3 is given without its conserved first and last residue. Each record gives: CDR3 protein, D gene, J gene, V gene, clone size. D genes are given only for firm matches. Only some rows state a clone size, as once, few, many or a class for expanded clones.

CDR3aa: TSSQGNAGTQLIEQY
d_gene: -
j_gene: TRBJ2-7
v_gene: TRBV1
abundance: -

CDR3aa: ASSEGTGGSSNQPQH
d_gene: TRBD1
j_gene: TRBJ1-5
v_gene: TRBV6-1
abundance: -

CDR3aa: SSSFPGHIPTEAF
d_gene: -
j_gene: TRBJ1-1
v_gene: TRBV7-9
abundance: once

CDR3aa: ASSAGGGGNIGELF
d_gene: TRBD2
j_gene: TRBJ2-2
v_gene: TRBV5-1
abundance: -

CDR3aa: ASSHQETQY
d_gene: -
j_gene: TRBJ2-5
v_gene: TRBV11-1
abundance: once

CDR3aa: ASSLNRAAFEAF
d_gene: -
j_gene: TRBJ1-1
v_gene: TRBV27
abundance: -

CDR3aa: ASSHMKEGYEQY
d_gene: -
j_gene: TRBJ2-7
v_gene: TRBV7-6
abundance: -

CDR3aa: ASMRLGPGNTIY
d_gene: -
j_gene: TRBJ1-3
v_gene: TRBV7-2
abundance: -

CDR3aa: ASSSFRTSGIHEQF
d_gene: TRBD2
j_gene: TRBJ2-1
v_gene: TRBV5-1
abundance: -

CDR3aa: ASSTGTSGRGQF
d_gene: TRBD2
j_gene: TRBJ2-1
v_gene: TRBV9
abundance: -

CDR3aa: AWSKGRTGGSNQPQH
d_gene: TRBD1
j_gene: TRBJ1-5
v_gene: TRBV30
abundance: -

CDR3aa: ASSGTPQNEKLF
d_gene: -
j_gene: TRBJ1-4
v_gene: TRBV4-2
abundance: -

CDR3aa: ASSATGGDQPQH
d_gene: TRBD1
j_gene: TRBJ1-5
v_gene: TRBV2
abundance: once

CDR3aa: ASSPQSQSSGNTIY
d_gene: -
j_gene: TRBJ1-3
v_gene: TRBV11-3
abundance: -

CDR3aa: ASSNRTSVTGELF
d_gene: TRBD2
j_gene: TRBJ2-2
v_gene: TRBV5-1
abundance: -

CDR3aa: ASSQQSGTGVFASTDTQY
d_gene: TRBD1
j_gene: TRBJ2-3
v_gene: TRBV4-3
abundance: -

CDR3aa: ASSKSGGYEQY
d_gene: TRBD1
j_gene: TRBJ2-7
v_gene: TRBV10-1
abundance: once

CDR3aa: ASSEPTRSEQF
d_gene: -
j_gene: TRBJ2-1
v_gene: TRBV5-1
abundance: -

CDR3aa: ASSAPAETAPF
d_gene: -
j_gene: TRBJ2-1
v_gene: TRBV28
abundance: -

CDR3aa: ASSLSRSQETQY
d_gene: -
j_gene: TRBJ2-5
v_gene: TRBV11-3
abundance: -

CDR3aa: ASSLAASGRLEQF
d_gene: TRBD2
j_gene: TRBJ2-1
v_gene: TRBV5-6
abundance: -

CDR3aa: SSRRATSTDTQY
d_gene: -
j_gene: TRBJ2-3
v_gene: TRBV7-9
abundance: -

CDR3aa: SVEVGTGQPQH
d_gene: -
j_gene: TRBJ1-5
v_gene: TRBV29-1
abundance: -